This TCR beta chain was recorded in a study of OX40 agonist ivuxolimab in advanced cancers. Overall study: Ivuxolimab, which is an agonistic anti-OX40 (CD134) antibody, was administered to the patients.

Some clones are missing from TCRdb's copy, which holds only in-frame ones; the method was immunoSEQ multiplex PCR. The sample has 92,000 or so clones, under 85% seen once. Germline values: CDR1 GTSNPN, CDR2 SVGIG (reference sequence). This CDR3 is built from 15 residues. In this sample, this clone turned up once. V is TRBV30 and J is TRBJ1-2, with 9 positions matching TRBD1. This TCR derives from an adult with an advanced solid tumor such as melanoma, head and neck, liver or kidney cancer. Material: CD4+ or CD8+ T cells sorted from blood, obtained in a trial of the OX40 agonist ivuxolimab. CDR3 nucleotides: TGTGCTCCGGAGGGACAGGGTTCTTTCTTTTTAGGCTACACCTTC. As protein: CAPEGQGSFFLGYTF.